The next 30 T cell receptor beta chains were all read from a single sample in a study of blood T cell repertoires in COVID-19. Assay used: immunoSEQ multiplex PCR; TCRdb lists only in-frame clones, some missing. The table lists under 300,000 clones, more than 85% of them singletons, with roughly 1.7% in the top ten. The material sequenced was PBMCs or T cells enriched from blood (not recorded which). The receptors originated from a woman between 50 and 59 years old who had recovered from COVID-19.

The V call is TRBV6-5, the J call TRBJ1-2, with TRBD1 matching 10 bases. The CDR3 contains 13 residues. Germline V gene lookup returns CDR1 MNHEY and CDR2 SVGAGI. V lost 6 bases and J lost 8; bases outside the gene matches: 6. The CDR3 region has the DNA TGTGCCAGCAGCCGGGACAGGGGACGGGGCTACACCTTC. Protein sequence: CASSRDRGRGYTF.

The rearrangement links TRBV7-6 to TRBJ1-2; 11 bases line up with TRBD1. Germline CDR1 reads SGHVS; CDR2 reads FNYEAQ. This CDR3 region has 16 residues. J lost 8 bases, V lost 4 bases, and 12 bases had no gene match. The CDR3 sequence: CASSSQGQGAFGGYTF. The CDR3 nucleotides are TGTGCCAGCAGCTCACAAGGACAGGGGGCCTTTGGAGGCTACACCTTC.

In DNA form, the CDR3 reads TGTGCCAGCACCCTAAGGGGGGAGCAGTACTTC. It translates to CASTLRGEQYF. The chain uses TRBV2 and TRBJ2-7; tentative D call: TRBD1 (6 bases). Trimming left V 7 bases short and J 7 bases short, with 11 bases between. The CDR3 runs to 11 residues. Germline lookup yields CDR1 SNHLY and CDR2 FYNNEI.

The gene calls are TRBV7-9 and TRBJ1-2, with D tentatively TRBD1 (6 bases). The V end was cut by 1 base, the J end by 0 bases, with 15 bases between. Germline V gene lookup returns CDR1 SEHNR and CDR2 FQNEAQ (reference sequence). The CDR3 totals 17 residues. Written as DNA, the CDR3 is TGTGCCAGCAGCTTAGTAGGGGGGGAGGACTCTAACTATGGCTACACCTTC. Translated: CASSLVGGEDSNYGYTF.

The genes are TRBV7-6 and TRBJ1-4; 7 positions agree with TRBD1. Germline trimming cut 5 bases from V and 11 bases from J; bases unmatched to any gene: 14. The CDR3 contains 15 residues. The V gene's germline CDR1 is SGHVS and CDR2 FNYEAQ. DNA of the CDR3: TGTGCCAGCAGCCCAACCAGGACAGGCAGTTTTAAACTGTTTTTT. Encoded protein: CASSPTRTGSFKLFF.

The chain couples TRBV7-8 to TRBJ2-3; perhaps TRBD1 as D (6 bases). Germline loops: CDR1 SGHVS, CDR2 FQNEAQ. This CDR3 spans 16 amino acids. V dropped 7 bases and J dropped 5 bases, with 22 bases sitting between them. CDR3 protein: CASTDFLGAREDTQYF. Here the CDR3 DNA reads TGTGCCAGCACCGACTTCTTGGGGGCCAGAGAAGATACGCAGTATTTT.

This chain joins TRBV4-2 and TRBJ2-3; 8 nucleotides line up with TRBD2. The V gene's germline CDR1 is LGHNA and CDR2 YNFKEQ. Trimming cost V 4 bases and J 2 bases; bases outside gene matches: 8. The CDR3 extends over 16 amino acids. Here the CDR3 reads CASSPGDSGITDTQYF. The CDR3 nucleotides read TGTGCCAGCAGCCCCGGGGATAGCGGGATCACAGATACGCAGTATTTT.

As DNA, the CDR3 is TGTGCCAGCAGCTCATCCTCGACTAGCGGTTCCCATGAGCAGTTCTTC. Amino acids: CASSSSSTSGSHEQFF. This chain uses TRBV14 with TRBJ2-1, with 9 nucleotides matching TRBD2. The CDR3 is made up of 16 amino acids. V lost 5 bases and J lost 8; bases outside the gene matches: 13. Germline lookup yields CDR1 SGHDN and CDR2 FVKESK. The full variable domain, in which reference TRBV14 and TRBJ2-1 provide the parts outside the CDR3, is EAGVTQFPSHSVIEKGQTVTLRCDPISGHDNLYWYRRVMGKEIKFLLHFVKESKQDESGMPNNRFLAERTGGTYSTLKVQPAELEDSGVYFCASSSSSTSGSHEQFFGPGTRLTVL.

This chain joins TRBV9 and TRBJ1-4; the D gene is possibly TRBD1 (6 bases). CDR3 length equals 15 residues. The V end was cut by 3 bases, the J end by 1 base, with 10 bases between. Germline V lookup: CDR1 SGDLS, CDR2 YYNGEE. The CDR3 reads CASSEQGKTNEKLFF. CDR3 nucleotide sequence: TGTGCCAGCAGCGAACAGGGAAAAACTAATGAAAAACTGTTTTTT.

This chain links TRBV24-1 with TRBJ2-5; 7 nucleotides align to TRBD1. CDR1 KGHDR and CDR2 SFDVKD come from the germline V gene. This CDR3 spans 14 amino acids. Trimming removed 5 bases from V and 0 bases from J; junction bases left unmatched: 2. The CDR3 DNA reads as TGTGCCACCAGTGGCAGGGGGTACCAAGAGACCCAGTACTTC. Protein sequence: CATSGRGYQETQYF.

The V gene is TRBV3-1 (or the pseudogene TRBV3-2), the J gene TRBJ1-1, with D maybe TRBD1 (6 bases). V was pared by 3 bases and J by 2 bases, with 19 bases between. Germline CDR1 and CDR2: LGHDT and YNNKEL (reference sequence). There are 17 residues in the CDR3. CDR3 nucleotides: TGTGCCAGCAGCCACACTCCCCAACAGGGTCCCAACACTGAAGCTTTCTTT. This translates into CASSHTPQQGPNTEAFF.

The CDR3 DNA sequence: TGTGCCAGCAGCGCTGGGACAGGGATAAATCTCTACAATGAGCAGTTCTTC. It codes for CASSAGTGINLYNEQFF. This rearrangement joins TRBV9 to TRBJ2-1, with 9 bases aligning to TRBD1. V lost 3 bases to trimming and J lost 3 bases; unmatched junction nucleotides: 10. CDR3 length: 17 residues. Germline V lookup: CDR1 SGDLS, CDR2 YYNGEE. Looking up the rest from reference TRBV9 and TRBJ2-1 gives the full variable domain: DSGVTQTPKHLITATGQRVTLRCSPRSGDLSVYWYQQSLDQGLQFLIQYYNGEERAKGNILERFSAQQFPDLHSELNLSSLELGDSALYFCASSAGTGINLYNEQFFGPGTRLTVL.

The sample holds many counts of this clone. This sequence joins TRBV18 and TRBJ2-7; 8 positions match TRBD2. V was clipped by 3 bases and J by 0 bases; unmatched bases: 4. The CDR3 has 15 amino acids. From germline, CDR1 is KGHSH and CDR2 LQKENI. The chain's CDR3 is CASSPVAGNSYEQYF. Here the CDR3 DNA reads TGTGCCAGCTCACCGGTAGCGGGGAACTCCTACGAGCAGTACTTC. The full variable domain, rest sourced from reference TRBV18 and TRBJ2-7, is NAGVMQNPRHLVRRRGQEARLRCSPMKGHSHVYWYRQLPEEGLKFMVYLQKENIIDESGMPKERFSAEFPKEGPSILRIQQVVRGDSAAYFCASSPVAGNSYEQYFGPGTRLTVT.

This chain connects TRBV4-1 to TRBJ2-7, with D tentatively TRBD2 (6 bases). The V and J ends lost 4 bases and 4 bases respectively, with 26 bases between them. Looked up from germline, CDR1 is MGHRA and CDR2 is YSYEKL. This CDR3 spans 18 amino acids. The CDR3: CASSRGLAGTGASYEQYF. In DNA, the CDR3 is TGCGCCAGCAGCCGGGGGTTGGCCGGGACTGGGGCTTCTTACGAGCAGTACTTC.

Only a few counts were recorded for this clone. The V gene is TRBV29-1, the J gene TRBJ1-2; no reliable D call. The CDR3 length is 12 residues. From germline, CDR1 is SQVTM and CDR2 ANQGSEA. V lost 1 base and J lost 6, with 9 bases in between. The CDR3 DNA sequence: TGCAGCGTTGAAGGACAAGTAGATGGCTACACCTTC. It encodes CSVEGQVDGYTF.

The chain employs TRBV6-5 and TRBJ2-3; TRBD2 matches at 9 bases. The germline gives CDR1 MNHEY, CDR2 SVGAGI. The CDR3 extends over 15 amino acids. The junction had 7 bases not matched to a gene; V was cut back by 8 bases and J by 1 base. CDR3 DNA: TGTGCCAGCGGATCTAGCGGGGCCGGCACAGATACGCAGTATTTT. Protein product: CASGSSGAGTDTQYF.

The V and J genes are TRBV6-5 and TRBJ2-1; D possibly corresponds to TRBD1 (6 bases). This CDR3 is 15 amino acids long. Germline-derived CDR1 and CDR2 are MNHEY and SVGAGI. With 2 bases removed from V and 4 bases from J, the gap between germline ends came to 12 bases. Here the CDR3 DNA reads TGTGCCAGCAGTTACCAGGGGCTCCCATACAATGAGCAGTTCTTC. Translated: CASSYQGLPYNEQFF.

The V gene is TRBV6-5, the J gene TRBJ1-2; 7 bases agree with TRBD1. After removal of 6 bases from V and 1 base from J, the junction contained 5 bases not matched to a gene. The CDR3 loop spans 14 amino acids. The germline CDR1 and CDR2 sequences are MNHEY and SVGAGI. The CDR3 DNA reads TGTGCCAGCAGCACCGGGACAGTTAACTATGGCTACACCTTC. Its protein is CASSTGTVNYGYTF.

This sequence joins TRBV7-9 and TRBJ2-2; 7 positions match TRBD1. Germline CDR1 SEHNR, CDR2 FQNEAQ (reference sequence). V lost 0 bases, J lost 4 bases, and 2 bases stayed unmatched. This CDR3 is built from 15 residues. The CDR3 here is CASSLARTGTGELFF. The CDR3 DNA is TGTGCCAGCAGCTTAGCAAGGACAGGCACCGGGGAGCTGTTTTTT.

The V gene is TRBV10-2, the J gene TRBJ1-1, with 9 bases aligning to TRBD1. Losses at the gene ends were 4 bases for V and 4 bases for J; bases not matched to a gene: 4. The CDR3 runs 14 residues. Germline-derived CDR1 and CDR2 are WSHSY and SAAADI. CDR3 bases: TGCGCCAGCAGTGCCGGGACAGGGAGCACTGAAGCTTTCTTT. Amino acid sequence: CASSAGTGSTEAFF.

The CDR3: CASSPRQANTEAFF. In nucleotides, the CDR3 is TGCGCCAGCAGCCCTAGACAGGCTAACACTGAAGCTTTCTTT. The genes are TRBV5-1 and TRBJ1-1; D is possibly TRBD1 (6 bases). V was shortened by 4 bases and J by 2 bases, with 12 bases between the two germline ends. The CDR3 extends over 14 amino acids. Germline CDR1 SGHRS, CDR2 YFSETQ.

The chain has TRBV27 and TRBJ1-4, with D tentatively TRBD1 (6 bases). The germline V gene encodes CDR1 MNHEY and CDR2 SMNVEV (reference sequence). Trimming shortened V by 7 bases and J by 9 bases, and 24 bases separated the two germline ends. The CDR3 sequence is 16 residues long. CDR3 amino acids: CASTPNYRVRCQKLFF. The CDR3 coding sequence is TGTGCCAGCACCCCGAATTACAGGGTAAGGTGTCAAAAACTGTTTTTT.

The chain's CDR3 is CASSPYGGLDTEAFF. CDR3 sequence (DNA): TGTGCCAGCTCACCATACGGCGGTTTAGACACTGAAGCTTTCTTT. The chain carries TRBV18 and TRBJ1-1; D unclear. V was shortened by 2 bases and J by 3 bases, with 13 bases between the two germline ends. Germline V gene data show CDR1 as KGHSH and CDR2 as LQKENI. The CDR3 contains 15 residues.

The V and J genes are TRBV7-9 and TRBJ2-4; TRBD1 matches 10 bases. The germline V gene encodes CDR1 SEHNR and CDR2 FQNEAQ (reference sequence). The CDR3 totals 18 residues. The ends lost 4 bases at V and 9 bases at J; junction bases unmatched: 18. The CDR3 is CASSSIEARQGAQGIQYF. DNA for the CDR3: TGTGCCAGCAGCTCCATAGAGGCTAGACAGGGGGCGCAAGGCATTCAGTACTTC.

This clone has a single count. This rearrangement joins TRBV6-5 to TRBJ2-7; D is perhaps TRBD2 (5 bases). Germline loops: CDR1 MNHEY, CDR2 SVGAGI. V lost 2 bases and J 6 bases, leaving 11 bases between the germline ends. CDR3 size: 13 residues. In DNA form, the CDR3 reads TGTGCCAGCAGTTACGGGAGCGGAGGCGAGCAGTACTTC. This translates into CASSYGSGGEQYF.

Written as DNA, the CDR3 is TGTGCCAGCAGTTACGGGAGGCCCAACACCGGGGAGCTGTTTTTT. This codes for CASSYGRPNTGELFF. The chain employs TRBV6-2 or TRBV6-3 and TRBJ2-2; maybe TRBD2 (6 bases). Looked up from germline, CDR1 is MNHEY and CDR2 is SVGEGT. V was trimmed by 2 bases and J by 2 bases, leaving 9 bases between them. The CDR3 runs to 15 residues.

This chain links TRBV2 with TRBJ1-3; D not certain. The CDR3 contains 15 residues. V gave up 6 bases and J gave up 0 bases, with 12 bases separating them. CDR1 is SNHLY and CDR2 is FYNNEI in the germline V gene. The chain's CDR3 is CASSGGPSSGNTIYF. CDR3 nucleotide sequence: TGTGCCAGCAGCGGCGGTCCGAGCTCTGGAAACACCATATATTTT. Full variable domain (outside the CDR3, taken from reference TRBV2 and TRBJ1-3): EPEVTQTPSHQVTQMGQEVILRCVPISNHLYFYWYRQILGQKVEFLVSFYNNEISEKSEIFDDQFSVERPDGSNFTLKIRSTKLEDSAMYFCASSGGPSSGNTIYFGEGSWLTVV.

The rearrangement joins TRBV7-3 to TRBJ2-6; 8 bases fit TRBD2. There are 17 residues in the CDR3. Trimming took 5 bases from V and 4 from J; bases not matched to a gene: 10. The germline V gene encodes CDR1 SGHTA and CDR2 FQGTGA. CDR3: CASSPQGLVYGANVLTF. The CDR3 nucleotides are TGTGCCAGCAGCCCCCAGGGACTAGTTTACGGGGCCAACGTCCTGACTTTC.

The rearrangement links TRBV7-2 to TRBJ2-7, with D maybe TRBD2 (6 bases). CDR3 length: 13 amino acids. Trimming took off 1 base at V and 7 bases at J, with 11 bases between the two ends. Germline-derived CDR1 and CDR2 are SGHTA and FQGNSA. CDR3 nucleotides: TGTGCCAGCAGCTTAGAGACTAGTAAAGAGCAGTACTTC. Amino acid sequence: CASSLETSKEQYF. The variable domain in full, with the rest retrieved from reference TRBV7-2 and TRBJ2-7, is GAGVSQSPSNKVTEKGKDVELRCDPISGHTALYWYRQSLGQGLEFLIYFQGNSAPDKSGLPSDRFSAERTGGSVSTLTIQRTQQEDSAVYLCASSLETSKEQYFGPGTRLTVT.

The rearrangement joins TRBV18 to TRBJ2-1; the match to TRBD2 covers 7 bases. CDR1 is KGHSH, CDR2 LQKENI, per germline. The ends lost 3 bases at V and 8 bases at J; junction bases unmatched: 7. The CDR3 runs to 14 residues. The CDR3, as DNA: TGTGCCAGCTCACCCACAATTCTAGCGGATGAGCAGTTCTTC. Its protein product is CASSPTILADEQFF.